Listed below are T cell receptor beta chains from one sample, sequenced in a study of blood T cell repertoires in COVID-19. The data were produced by immunoSEQ multiplex PCR, yet TCRdb's version contains in-frame clones alone and is incomplete. The sample records fewer than 110,000 clones, around 85% being singletons. The sequencing sample was made of peripheral blood. The receptors here all came from an older woman with active or convalescent COVID-19. Each CDR3 is given with its conserved first and last residue. D genes are given only for firm matches.

D gene | J gene | V gene | CDR3 protein
- | TRBJ2-3 | TRBV3-1/TRBV3-2 | CASGLAGSLADTQYF
- | TRBJ1-6 | TRBV18 | CASSPSQGRSGSPLHF
- | TRBJ1-5 | TRBV18 | CASSPTGTYRPQHF
TRBD1 | TRBJ1-4 | TRBV19 | CASSDRGPGANEKLFF
TRBD2 | TRBJ2-3 | TRBV11-2 | CASSLGASGGSSTDTQYF
TRBD1 | TRBJ1-6 | TRBV18 | CASSPKGTGESPLHF
- | TRBJ1-5 | TRBV6-6 | CASSRASDSYSNQPQHF
- | TRBJ1-1 | TRBV7-2 | CASSLLTGNTEAFF
TRBD1 | TRBJ1-2 | TRBV6-5 | CASRFRGDYGYTF
- | TRBJ1-5 | TRBV30 | CAWSRTGNQPQHF
- | TRBJ2-7 | TRBV9 | CASSVGDSAYEQYF
TRBD1 | TRBJ1-5 | TRBV28 | CASSGQAYNQPQHF
- | TRBJ2-3 | TRBV29-1 | CSVEDRGDTQYF
- | TRBJ1-1 | TRBV9 | CASSVGWQGNTEAFF
TRBD2 | TRBJ2-7 | TRBV7-3 | CASSLNSGGPYEQYF
TRBD1 | TRBJ2-7 | TRBV6-5 | CASSRGQGSYEQYF
- | TRBJ1-1 | TRBV6-5 | CASSPTGPNTEAFF
TRBD1 | TRBJ1-3 | TRBV28 | CASSYALHTGGTGNTIYF
TRBD2 | TRBJ2-7 | TRBV5-1 | CASSKQAGGLEQYF
TRBD1 | TRBJ2-5 | TRBV7-7 | CASSRDRAETQYF
TRBD2 | TRBJ2-1 | TRBV6-2/TRBV6-3 | CASGRRGVGYNEQFF
- | TRBJ1-1 | TRBV19 | CASSIQAVNTEAFF
TRBD1 | TRBJ2-1 | TRBV9 | CASSSGQGGYNEQFF
- | TRBJ1-4 | TRBV28 | CASRFSLVNEKLFF
- | TRBJ1-3 | TRBV19 | CASRRQAYSGNTIYF
TRBD2 | TRBJ2-2 | TRBV20-1 | CSASGPSSGRNTGELFF
- | TRBJ1-6 | TRBV4-2 | CASSQGDRGAVRVSPLHF
TRBD1 | TRBJ1-2 | TRBV24-1 | CATSASGQDYGYTF
TRBD1 | TRBJ2-1 | TRBV30 | CAWRATGQGKLF
TRBD1 | TRBJ2-1 | TRBV18 | CASSPGTGSDEQFF
TRBD2 | TRBJ2-7 | TRBV7-2 | CASSLPLAGGLNEQYF
- | TRBJ1-2 | TRBV5-6 | CASSLNPGPRDYGYTF
TRBD2 | TRBJ2-5 | TRBV19 | CASSIDLANGGETQYF
TRBD1 | TRBJ2-1 | TRBV29-1 | CSVRQGTYNEQFF
TRBD1 | TRBJ2-3 | TRBV19 | CATKAGQGAVDTQYF